This entry is about one TCR beta chain. What this receptor recognizes is not known. CDR1 and CDR2, looked up from the germline V gene, are SGHTA and FQGNSA. The CDR3 measures 14 amino acids from cysteine to phenylalanine. No DNA sequence was recorded. From each donor, an approximately 2.4 ml peripheral blood sample was collected into PAXgene tubes and kept at -80 degrees C. Without any T cell sorting, total RNA was extracted from whole blood using the PAXgene blood miRNA kit on an automated QIAcube. Peripheral blood from monozygotic twin pairs who were concordant or discordant for inflammatory bowel disease underwent deep TCRalpha and TCRbeta repertoire profiling using unique molecular barcoding. Smoking habits were recorded for all twin pairs, and individuals were classified as current, former or never smokers. This sample stems from a study of monozygotic twins with inflammatory bowel disease (dated by TCRdb to the late 2010s). Background on the whole study: The complete study included roughly 30 monozygotic twin pairs: 19 IBD-discordant Danish pairs and nine German pairs, of which four were IBD-concordant and five were IBD-discordant. The search for disease-associated traits relied mainly on comparing IBD patients with their genetically identical healthy co-twins within discordant pairs. Each individual had, on average, about 151 000 unique TCRalpha sequences and 181 000 unique TCRbeta sequences available for analysis.

The library was generated by 5' RACE. For each TCR library, roughly 3,600 ng of total RNA was used. For each sample, cDNA synthesis with SMARTScribe reverse transcriptase was split into eight separate reactions. During cDNA synthesis, template switching was used to introduce unique molecular identifiers that contained a 6-nucleotide sample barcode. TCRalpha and TCRbeta cDNA was amplified in two nested PCRs of 16 and 9 cycles, and bead purification was carried out after each PCR. Before amplification, the cDNA was treated with uracil DNA-glycosylase and purified using the QIAquick PCR purification kit. In the second PCR, Illumina TruSeq-compatible adapters and sample-specific barcodes were added. Library quality and concentration were assessed using TapeStation and Qubit, and about 5 ng of each library was pooled. Sequencing of pooled libraries was carried out on an Illumina HiSeq2500 single-index Rapid Run using 2 x 100 bp reads and custom sequencing primers. As for the authors' bioinformatics: MiGEC version 1.2.6 was used for UMI-based consensus assembly to correct PCR and sequencing errors. MiXCR version 2.1.1 was used for V(D)J alignment, clonotype assembly and CDR3 extraction. To normalise gene usage, clonotype sharing and MAIT/NKT TCR abundance, the analysis used the top 1000, 10 000 and 20 000 clonotypes per sample. After downsampling to 27 000 UMIs, diversity was calculated as the inverse Simpson index using the vegan R package. Paired Mann-Whitney U tests were applied to discordant twin pairs, with Benjamini-Hochberg correction for multiple testing. TCRdb reprocessed the reads; each CDR3 protein sequence makes one entry, and DNA is unavailable. The V and J calls reflect TCRdb's pipeline rather than the authors' work. The record for this sample contains fewer than 550,000 distinct CDR3 sequences. Roughly 2.3% of the sample goes to the ten largest clones.

The paper's findings and limits, for the study overall: The results gave no support for a single strong signal or clonotype linked to IBD. Because patients were on differing immunosuppressive treatments, the repertoires may have picked up extra background noise and inter-individual variability. The analysis was unable to tell apart different T cell subtypes. Repertoire similarity did not differ between concordant and discordant twins, which could be due to limited statistical power. Compared with healthy twins, IBD patients shared fewer clonotypes with other individuals, and the difference was most pronounced in patients with signs of disease activity. TCRbeta repertoire diversity, by inverse Simpson index, was decreased in IBD patients compared with their healthy co-twins.

This chain is built from TRBV7-2 and TRBJ1-5. This TCR came from a human donor with ulcerative colitis or Crohn's disease, or a healthy co-twin of an affected twin (not recorded which). The sample consisted of blood. The CDR3 loop reads CASSSDISNQPQHF. Where the CDR3 stops, the reference TRBV7-2 and TRBJ1-5 genes take over; the full variable domain is GAGVSQSPSNKVTEKGKDVELRCDPISGHTALYWYRQSLGQGLEFLIYFQGNSAPDKSGLPSDRFSAERTGGSVSTLTIQRTQQEDSAVYLCASSSDISNQPQHFGDGTRLSIL.